This T cell receptor (beta chain) emerged from a study of brain T cells in children with intractable seizures (dated by TCRdb to the early 2020s). With regard to the full study: A NanoString immunology panel was first used to screen resected brain tissue from roughly 53 pediatric epilepsy surgery cases for immune gene transcripts. Among the roughly 12 selected surgery cases, eight also had pre-surgery blood sequenced, leaving four with brain tissue only.

The immunoSEQ assay was used to generate TCR beta chain sequences from genomic DNA. Regarding the original processing steps: CDR3 sequences not starting with the conserved framework cysteine at position 104 were manually removed. To get clonality, the normalized Shannon's Diversity Index was subtracted from one, giving values from 0 (maximal diversity) to 1 (oligoclonal). Differences in the frequency of the same CDR3 between samples, such as brain versus blood, were assessed with chi-squared comparison-of-proportions tests. Public clonotypes were identified by searching immuneACCESS, and similarity to known antiviral clonotypes was assessed with the VDJdb browser. In TCRdb, the immuneACCESS table is reduced to in-frame sequences with V and J assigned. These tables do not hold every clone; where another copy was compared, an unresolved V gene accounts for under half, and the others remain unexplained. The V and J calls and clone size come from that table; D and trimming were worked out from the DNA. Present in this sample are approximately 110,000 clones, 85% to 95% of which were seen just once. Jointly, the top ten make up 3.8% of the sample.

The sample's time point label is to be understood as: resected brain tissue, or blood drawn just prior to surgery. The surgery cases with the highest brain T cell transcript signatures were chosen for TCR beta chain sequencing of brain tissue, and also of blood when blood was available. Patients had been treated with at least one anti-epileptic drug before surgery. TCR-sequenced patients were children with drug-resistant epilepsy due to tuberous sclerosis complex, focal cortical dysplasia, Rasmussen encephalitis or hemimegalencephaly. The blood samples were collected right before the epilepsy surgery. The Monarch genomic DNA purification kit was used to extract bulk genomic DNA from unsorted brain tissue and from whole blood. The germline V gene yields MNHEY for CDR1 and SVGAGI for CDR2. The CDR3 spans 16 residues, from the cysteine through the phenylalanine. CDR3 DNA is the only sequence kept; it has 48 bases, read in frame from the first base. After removal of 2 bases from V and 1 base from J, the junction retains 5 bases not matched to a gene.

Overall results and qualifications from the work: Viral specificity was inferred solely from CDR3 sequence similarity, and the HCMV serostatus of the patients was not known. Because sequencing depth was different between pre-surgery and post-surgery blood, clones absent from the pre-surgery sample may reflect undersampling.

As regards this clone: Which antigen it targets is not known. Base qualities are not provided; no much larger clone lies one nucleotide away.

This clonotype was obtained from a boy in the first two years of life with hemimegalencephaly and intractable seizures. Sequencing used peripheral blood, obtained at surgery. This chain joins TRBV6-5 to TRBJ2-5, and 9 junction bases match TRBD2. The CDR3 region has the sequence CASSYNAGGFQETQYF. In nucleotide form, the sequence is TGTGCCAGCAGTTACAATGCGGGAGGGTTCCAAGAGACCCAGTACTTC.